A selection of T cell receptor beta chains follows, all from one sample in a study of blood T cell repertoires in COVID-19. Sequencing was performed with immunoSEQ multiplex PCR; in TCRdb, only in-frame clones are kept and a portion is missing. The sample has some 200,000 clones; around 85% are singletons. Sample: peripheral blood. The receptors derive from a woman aged 55-70 years with acute or convalescent COVID-19. Both conserved end residues are part of each CDR3. D genes are given only for firm matches. Clone size is stated in some rows and not others, as once, few, many or a class when expanded.

CDR3 DNA: TGTGCCAGCAGAAAGGGACTAGCGGGAGGGGTCGGGGAGCTGTTTTTT
CDR3 protein: CASRKGLAGGVGELFF
clone size: .
J gene: TRBJ2-2
V gene: TRBV11-3
D gene: TRBD2

CDR3 DNA: TGTGCCAGCAGCCCAGCGGGAGATACGCAGTATTTT
CDR3 protein: CASSPAGDTQYF
clone size: .
J gene: TRBJ2-3
V gene: TRBV11-3
D gene: .

CDR3 DNA: TGTGCCAGCAGGGACGGACTAGCGGGAGTCACCGGGGAGCTGTTTTTT
CDR3 protein: CASRDGLAGVTGELFF
clone size: few
J gene: TRBJ2-2
V gene: TRBV28
D gene: TRBD2

CDR3 DNA: TGTGCCAGCAGCTTAGCGGGGGGCCCCTACAATGAGCAGTTCTTC
CDR3 protein: CASSLAGGPYNEQFF
clone size: .
J gene: TRBJ2-1
V gene: TRBV11-2
D gene: .

CDR3 DNA: TGTGCCAGCAGCCAATCGAATAGCGATGGTGAGCAGTTCTTC
CDR3 protein: CASSQSNSDGEQFF
clone size: .
J gene: TRBJ2-1
V gene: TRBV16
D gene: .

CDR3 DNA: TGTGCCAGTAGTATACTAGGCAGGGAGGACACTGAAGCTTTCTTT
CDR3 protein: CASSILGREDTEAFF
clone size: few
J gene: TRBJ1-1
V gene: TRBV19
D gene: .

CDR3 DNA: TGCAGCGCTGAACCCGGGGGGGAGCAGTTCTTC
CDR3 protein: CSAEPGGEQFF
clone size: .
J gene: TRBJ2-1
V gene: TRBV29-1
D gene: TRBD2

CDR3 DNA: TGTGCCACCAGCAGAGATGATTTAAGGCGCGGGCTAGCGGGAATGGATACGCAGTATTTT
CDR3 protein: CATSRDDLRRGLAGMDTQYF
clone size: .
J gene: TRBJ2-3
V gene: TRBV15
D gene: TRBD2

CDR3 DNA: TGTGCCAGCAGTTACTCGGCCACTAACTATGGCTACACCTTC
CDR3 protein: CASSYSATNYGYTF
clone size: .
J gene: TRBJ1-2
V gene: TRBV6-5
D gene: .

CDR3 DNA: TGTGCCAGCAGCTTTGACCGGGTACAGGCTAGCGGGAGGGCCTACGAGCAGTACTTC
CDR3 protein: CASSFDRVQASGRAYEQYF
clone size: .
J gene: TRBJ2-7
V gene: TRBV7-9
D gene: TRBD2

CDR3 DNA: TGCGCCAGCAGCCAACTTGGACTCCCGGACAATGAGCAGTTCTTC
CDR3 protein: CASSQLGLPDNEQFF
clone size: .
J gene: TRBJ2-1
V gene: TRBV4-1
D gene: .

CDR3 DNA: TGTGCCAGCCGGGACAGCTCCAATCAGCCCCAGCATTTT
CDR3 protein: CASRDSSNQPQHF
clone size: few
J gene: TRBJ1-5
V gene: TRBV2
D gene: TRBD1

CDR3 DNA: TGTGCCAGCAGTTTACAGGGACAGCTCCACTTT
CDR3 protein: CASSLQGQLHF
clone size: once
J gene: TRBJ1-6
V gene: TRBV28
D gene: TRBD1

CDR3 DNA: TGTGCCAGCAGGACTAGCGGGACCTACGAGCAGTACTTC
CDR3 protein: CASRTSGTYEQYF
clone size: .
J gene: TRBJ2-7
V gene: TRBV28
D gene: TRBD2

CDR3 DNA: TGCGCCAGCAGCCTAGAAGCGGAGGGCGGGGAGCTGTTTTTT
CDR3 protein: CASSLEAEGGELFF
clone size: .
J gene: TRBJ2-2
V gene: TRBV4-1
D gene: .

CDR3 DNA: TGTGCCAGCAGCTTAGTAGGACAGTCGGGGACTGAAGCTTTCTTT
CDR3 protein: CASSLVGQSGTEAFF
clone size: .
J gene: TRBJ1-1
V gene: TRBV11-3
D gene: .

CDR3 DNA: TGTGCCAGCAGCCCCCGGACAGGGGATAATTCACCCCTCCACTTT
CDR3 protein: CASSPRTGDNSPLHF
clone size: .
J gene: TRBJ1-6
V gene: TRBV9
D gene: TRBD1